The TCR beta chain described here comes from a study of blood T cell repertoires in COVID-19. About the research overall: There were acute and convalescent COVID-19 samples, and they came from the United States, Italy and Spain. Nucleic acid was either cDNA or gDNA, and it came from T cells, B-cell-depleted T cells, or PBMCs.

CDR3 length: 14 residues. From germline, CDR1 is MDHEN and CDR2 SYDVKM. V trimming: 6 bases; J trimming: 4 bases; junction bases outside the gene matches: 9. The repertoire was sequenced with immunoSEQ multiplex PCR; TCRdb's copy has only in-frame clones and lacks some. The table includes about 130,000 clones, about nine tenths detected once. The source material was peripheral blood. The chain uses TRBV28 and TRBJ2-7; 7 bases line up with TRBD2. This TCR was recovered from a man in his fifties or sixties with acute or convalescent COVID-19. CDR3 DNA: TGTGCCAGCAGCCGGGGGAGGGGTCGGTACGAGCAGTACTTC. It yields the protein CASSRGRGRYEQYF.